The clone carrying this T cell receptor (beta chain) was observed a handful of times. Per germline, CDR1 SEHNR and CDR2 FQNEAQ (reference sequence). The CDR3 runs to 15 residues. Trimming shortened V by 1 base and J by 1 base, and 8 bases separated the two germline ends. Study processing details: The assay estimated nucleated cells by amplifying reference gene primers. The method was immunoSEQ multiplex PCR; TCRdb's version includes in-frame clones alone and lacks a portion of them. Clonal size and the V and J genes are those of that table, whereas D and trimming came from the DNA. The data contain roughly 100,000 clones, around 87% of them seen just once; the ten biggest clones take up approximately 2.9%. The sample comes from a study of blood T cell repertoires in COVID-19. Study overall: Collection of acute and convalescent COVID-19 samples took place in the United States, Italy and Spain. Sample material is recorded as cDNA or gDNA derived from T cells, B-cell-depleted T cells, or PBMCs.

Sequenced: peripheral blood. This TCR came from a man in his forties or fifties with active or convalescent COVID-19. The chain joins TRBV7-9 to TRBJ2-1, with D maybe TRBD1 (6 bases). CDR3 amino acids: CASSLEGGSYNEQFF. Here the CDR3 DNA reads TGTGCCAGCAGCTTAGAAGGGGGATCCTACAATGAGCAGTTCTTC.